This paragraph covers one T cell receptor beta chain sequence. What it binds is unknown. 60 Vbeta and 13 Jbeta primers were used in PCR. Clones were read by immunoSEQ multiplex PCR, and TCRdb kept only the in-frame ones, dropping some. The sample shows 69,000 or so clones, 74% of them seen only once. Healthy bone marrow donors supplied every sample. The data were obtained in a study of cytomegalovirus exposure and HLA in healthy donors. Study context: Among 350 to 500 genotyped donors, around 77% fell in the Caucasian-associated ancestry cluster. Whole-study findings and limits: When analyzed later, the rates of TCR association showed variation by HLA locus, with DRB1 the most and HLA-C the fewest. Common viral pathogens (according to a later analysis) appeared linked to several of the most significant clusters.

J lost 10 bases, V lost 5 bases, and 2 bases had no gene match. This CDR3 contains 11 residues. Germline V gene lookup returns CDR1 LNHDA and CDR2 SQIVND (reference sequence). This receptor was taken from a woman in her sixties or seventies in good health and CMV-seropositive. The chain recombines TRBV19 with TRBJ2-1, with 7 bases identical to TRBD1. Material: PBMCs. The CDR3: CASSGRGEQFF. The DNA of the CDR3 is TGTGCCAGTAGTGGCAGGGGGGAGCAGTTCTTC.